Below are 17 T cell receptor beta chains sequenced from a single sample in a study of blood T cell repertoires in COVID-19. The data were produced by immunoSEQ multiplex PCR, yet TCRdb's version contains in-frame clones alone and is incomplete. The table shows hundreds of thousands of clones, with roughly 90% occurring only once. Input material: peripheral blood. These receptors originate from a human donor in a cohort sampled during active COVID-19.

This CDR3 is CASSSGWRDVHNEQFF. The CDR3 nucleotides read TGTGCCAGCAGTTCTGGCTGGCGGGATGTACACAATGAGCAGTTCTTC. The V call is TRBV28, the J call TRBJ2-1; D may be TRBD2 (6 bases). V was shortened by 4 bases and J by 5 bases, with 18 bases between the two germline ends. The CDR3 runs to 16 residues. The germline V gene encodes CDR1 MDHEN and CDR2 SYDVKM. Using reference TRBV28 and TRBJ2-1 for the parts outside the CDR3, the full variable domain is DVKVTQSSRYLVKRTGEKVFLECVQDMDHENMFWYRQDPGLGLRLIYFSYDVKMKEKGDIPEGYSVSREKKERFSLILESASTNQTSMYLCASSSGWRDVHNEQFFGPGTRLTVL.

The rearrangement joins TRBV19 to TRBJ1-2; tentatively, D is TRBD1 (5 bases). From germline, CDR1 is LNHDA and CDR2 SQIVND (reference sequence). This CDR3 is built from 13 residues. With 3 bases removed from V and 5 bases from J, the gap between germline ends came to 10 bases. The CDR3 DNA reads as TGTGCCAGTAGTATCTGGCAGGGATATGGCTACACCTTC. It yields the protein CASSIWQGYGYTF.

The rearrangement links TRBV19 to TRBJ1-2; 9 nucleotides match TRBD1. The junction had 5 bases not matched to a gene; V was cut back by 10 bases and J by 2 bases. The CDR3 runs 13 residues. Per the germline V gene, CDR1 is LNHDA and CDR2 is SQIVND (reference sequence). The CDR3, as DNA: TGTGCCACCAGGGACAGGGCAAACTATGGCTACACCTTC. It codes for CATRDRANYGYTF.

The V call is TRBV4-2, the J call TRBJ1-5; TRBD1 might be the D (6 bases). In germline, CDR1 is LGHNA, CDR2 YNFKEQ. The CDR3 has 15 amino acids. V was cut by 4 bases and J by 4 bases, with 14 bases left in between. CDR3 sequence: CASSPSPTGNQPQHF. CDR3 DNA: TGTGCCAGCAGCCCCTCCCCCACAGGGAATCAGCCCCAGCATTTT.

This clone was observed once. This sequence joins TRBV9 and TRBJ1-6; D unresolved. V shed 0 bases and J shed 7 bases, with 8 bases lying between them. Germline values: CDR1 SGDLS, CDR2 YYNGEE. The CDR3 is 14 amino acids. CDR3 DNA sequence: TGTGCCAGCAGCGTAGCAGAGGGAAATTCACCCCTCCACTTT. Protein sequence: CASSVAEGNSPLHF.

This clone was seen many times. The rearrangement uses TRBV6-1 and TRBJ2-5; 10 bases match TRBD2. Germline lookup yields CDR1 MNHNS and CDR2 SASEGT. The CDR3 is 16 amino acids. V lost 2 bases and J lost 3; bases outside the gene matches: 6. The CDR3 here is CASSELAGEGKETQYF. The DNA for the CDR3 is TGTGCCAGCAGTGAACTAGCGGGAGAGGGAAAAGAGACCCAGTACTTC.

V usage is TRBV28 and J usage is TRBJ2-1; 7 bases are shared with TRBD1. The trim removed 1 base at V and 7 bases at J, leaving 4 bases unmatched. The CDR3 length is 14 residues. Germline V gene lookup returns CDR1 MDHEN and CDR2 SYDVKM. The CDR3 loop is CASSLLQGVNEQFF. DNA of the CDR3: TGTGCCAGCAGTTTATTGCAGGGGGTAAATGAGCAGTTCTTC.

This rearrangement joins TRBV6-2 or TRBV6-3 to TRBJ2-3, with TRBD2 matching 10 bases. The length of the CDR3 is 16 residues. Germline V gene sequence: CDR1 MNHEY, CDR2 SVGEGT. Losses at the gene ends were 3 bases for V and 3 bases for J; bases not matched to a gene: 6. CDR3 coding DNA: TGTGCCAGCAGTTATTCTAGCGGGAGAGAGACAGATACGCAGTATTTT. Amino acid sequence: CASSYSSGRETDTQYF.

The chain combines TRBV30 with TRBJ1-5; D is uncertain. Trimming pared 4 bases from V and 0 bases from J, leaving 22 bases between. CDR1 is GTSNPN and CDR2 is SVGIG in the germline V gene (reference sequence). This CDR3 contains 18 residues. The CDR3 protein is CAWNGGGLVDYSNQPQHF. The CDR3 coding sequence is TGTGCCTGGAATGGAGGAGGGTTGGTAGACTATAGCAATCAGCCCCAGCATTTT.

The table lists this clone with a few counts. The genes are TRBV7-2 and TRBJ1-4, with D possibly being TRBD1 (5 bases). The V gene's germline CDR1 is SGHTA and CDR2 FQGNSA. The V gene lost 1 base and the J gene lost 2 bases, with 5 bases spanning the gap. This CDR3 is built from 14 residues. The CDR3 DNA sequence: TGTGCCAGCAGCTTAGACAGGACTAATGAAAAACTGTTTTTT. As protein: CASSLDRTNEKLFF. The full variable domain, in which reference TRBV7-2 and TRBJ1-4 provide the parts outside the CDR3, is GAGVSQSPSNKVTEKGKDVELRCDPISGHTALYWYRQSLGQGLEFLIYFQGNSAPDKSGLPSDRFSAERTGGSVSTLTIQRTQQEDSAVYLCASSLDRTNEKLFFGSGTQLSVL.

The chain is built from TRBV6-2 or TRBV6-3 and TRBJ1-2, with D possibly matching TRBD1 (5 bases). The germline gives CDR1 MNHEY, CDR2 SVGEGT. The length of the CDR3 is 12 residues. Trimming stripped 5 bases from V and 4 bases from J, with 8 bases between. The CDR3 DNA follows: TGTGCCAGCAGTACGGGGGTCTATGGCTACACCTTC. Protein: CASSTGVYGYTF.

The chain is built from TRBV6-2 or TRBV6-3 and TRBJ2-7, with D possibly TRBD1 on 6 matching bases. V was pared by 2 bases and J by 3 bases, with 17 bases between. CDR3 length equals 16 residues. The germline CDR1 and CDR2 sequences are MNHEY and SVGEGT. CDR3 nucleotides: TGTGCCAGCAGTTACCTCAGGGGAAGGGGTATCTACGAGCAGTACTTC. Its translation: CASSYLRGRGIYEQYF.

The CDR3 DNA follows: TGTGCCACCAGGGGACAGCTACAAGAGACCCAGTACTTC. Its protein is CATRGQLQETQYF. This chain uses TRBV24-1 with TRBJ2-5; TRBD1 matches at 7 bases. In germline, CDR1 is KGHDR, CDR2 SFDVKD. J gave up 2 bases and V 7 bases, and 3 bases lay outside the gene matches. The CDR3 consists of 13 residues.

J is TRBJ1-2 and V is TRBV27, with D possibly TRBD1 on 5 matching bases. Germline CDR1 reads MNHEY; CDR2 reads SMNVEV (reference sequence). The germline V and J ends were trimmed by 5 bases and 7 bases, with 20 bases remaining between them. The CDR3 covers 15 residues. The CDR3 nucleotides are TGTGCCAGCAGTCTAGGGGCCCCGGCAGGTCTTGGCTACACCTTC. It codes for CASSLGAPAGLGYTF.

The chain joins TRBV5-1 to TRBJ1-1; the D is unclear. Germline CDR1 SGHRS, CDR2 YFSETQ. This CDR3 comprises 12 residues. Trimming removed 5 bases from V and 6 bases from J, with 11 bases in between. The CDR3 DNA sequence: TGCGCCAGCAGTGGCCAGGTGGCTGAAGCTTTCTTT. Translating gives CASSGQVAEAFF.

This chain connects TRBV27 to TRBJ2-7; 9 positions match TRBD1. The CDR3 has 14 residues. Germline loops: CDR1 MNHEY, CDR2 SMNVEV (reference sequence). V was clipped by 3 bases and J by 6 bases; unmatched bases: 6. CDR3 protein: CASSFGQGYSEQYF. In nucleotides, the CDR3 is TGTGCCAGCAGTTTTGGACAGGGGTACTCCGAGCAGTACTTC.

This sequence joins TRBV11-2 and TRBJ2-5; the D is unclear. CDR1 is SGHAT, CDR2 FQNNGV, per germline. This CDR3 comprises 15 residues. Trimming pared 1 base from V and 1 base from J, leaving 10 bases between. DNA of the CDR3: TGTGCCAGCAGCTTAGTTTATTCCAGCCAAGAGACCCAGTACTTC. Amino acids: CASSLVYSSQETQYF.